This T cell receptor (beta chain) was identified in a study of T-cell memory formation after mild COVID-19. Background on the study: The two donors had largely donor-specific TCR clusters.

The V gene's germline CDR1 is MNHEY and CDR2 SVGAGI. The CDR3 sequence is 12 residues long. V was shortened by 6 bases and J by 8 bases, with 8 bases between the two germline ends. This clonotype has just a few counts. The antigen is unknown. Study results and caveats: Clones contracting over day 15 to 85 were CD4/CD8 balanced, with later expanders leaning CD4+. Pre-infection memory showed some responding clones, and this suggested that cross-reactive memory joined.

Constant-segment-primed 5'RACE gave TCR alpha and TCR beta cDNA libraries with sample barcodes and UMIs. TCRdb re-called the 5' RACE reads with MiXCR, one entry per CDR3 protein. The sample carries about 430,000 distinct CDR3 sequences, about a sixth recorded once. The J gene is TRBJ1-6, the V gene TRBV6-5, with no clear D. Sequenced material: PBMCs or a T cell subset sorted from them (not recorded which). The TCR sequence derives from a man between 18 and 35 years old who had mild COVID-19 (a few samples of this study predate the infection). Cell type and time point are not known. CDR3 sequence: CASSPGYSPLHF. The CDR3 DNA follows: TGTGCCAGCAGCCCTGGGTATTCACCCCTCCACTTT.